Presented here are 29 T cell receptor beta chains from one specimen sequenced in a study of post-analysis software for immune sequencing data. Unique molecular identifiers were present in the TCR beta cDNA libraries. MiXCR, applied by TCRdb to the PCR reads, yields one record per CDR3 protein. In the table there are hundreds of thousands of distinct CDR3 sequences, roughly three fifths of which are singletons. Study-level results: Five TRBV segments, TRBV5-6, TRBV5-1 and TRBV20-1 among them, were found more frequent in patients than controls.

Their antigens are not known. The sequenced sample consisted of blood. Source of these receptors: a girl aged 2-10 years with multiple sclerosis.

V is TRBV7-8 and J is TRBJ1-5; no definite D call. V was pared by 5 bases and J by 5 bases, with 7 bases between. The CDR3 has 12 residues. Germline lookup yields CDR1 SGHVS and CDR2 FQNEAQ. Written as DNA, the CDR3 is TGTGCCAGCAGCCGTCCGGATCAGCCCCAGCATTTT. It specifies CASSRPDQPQHF.

In this sample, this clonotype turned up a few times. The chain has TRBV2 and TRBJ1-2; D call uncertain. The germline V and J ends were trimmed by 6 bases and 9 bases, with 11 bases remaining between them. Germline CDR1 SNHLY, CDR2 FYNNEI. The CDR3 is 11 residues long. The CDR3 region is CASSDTGSYTF. In DNA, the CDR3 is TGTGCCAGCAGCGACACGGGGAGCTACACCTTC.

The rearrangement joins TRBV11-1 to TRBJ1-1, with D uncertain. V lost 5 bases and J lost 0, with 7 bases in between. Germline V gene sequence: CDR1 SGHAT, CDR2 FQDESV (reference sequence). The CDR3 runs 13 residues. CDR3 sequence (DNA): TGTGCCAGCAGCGTAATTATGAACACTGAAGCTTTCTTT. Translated, it gives CASSVIMNTEAFF.

This clonotype was found a few times. The chain recombines TRBV20-1 with TRBJ2-5, with 14 bases fitting TRBD2. Germline CDR1 reads DFQATT; CDR2 reads SNEGSKA (reference sequence). The CDR3 runs 17 residues. Trimming took 3 bases from V and 0 from J; bases not matched to a gene: 6. CDR3 region: CSARAGLAGENQETQYF. The CDR3 DNA sequence: TGCAGTGCTAGGGCGGGACTAGCGGGGGAAAACCAAGAGACCCAGTACTTC.

The chain combines TRBV11-2 with TRBJ2-7; unclear D gene. This CDR3 spans 16 amino acids. Germline CDR1 SGHAT, CDR2 FQNNGV. V was trimmed by 1 base and J by 2 bases, leaving 15 bases between them. Here the CDR3 DNA reads TGTGCCAGCAGCTTAGGGCCGGATCCCGCGGCCTACGAGCAGTACTTC. Translated: CASSLGPDPAAYEQYF.

This clonotype has just a few counts. The chain recombines TRBV4-1 with TRBJ2-1, with a possible D match to TRBD2 (5 bases). Germline-derived CDR1 and CDR2 are MGHRA and YSYEKL. There are 16 residues in the CDR3. Trimming stripped 1 base from V and 4 bases from J, with 14 bases between. Here the CDR3 DNA reads TGCGCCAGCAGCCAAGTAAAGGACTTCCCTTACAATGAGCAGTTCTTC. Residues: CASSQVKDFPYNEQFF.

The J gene is TRBJ2-5, the V gene TRBV7-9, with 10 bases that match TRBD1. The DNA matches TRBJ2-7 better at its end, which makes the J call doubtful. Germline V CDR1 and CDR2: SEHNR, FQNEAQ (reference sequence). CDR3 size: 16 residues. This CDR3 reads CASSSGRDRGSHEQYF. CDR3 sequence (DNA): TGTGCCAGCAGCTCCGGGAGGGACAGGGGATCCCACGAGCAGTACTTC.

The gene calls are TRBV7-9 and TRBJ2-3, with D possibly being TRBD2 (5 bases). The CDR3 has 17 amino acids. Germline lookup yields CDR1 SEHNR and CDR2 FQNEAQ (reference sequence). V gave up 2 bases and J gave up 5 bases, with 20 bases separating them. CDR3 protein: CASSLSRSPERRDTQYF. CDR3 bases: TGTGCCAGCAGCTTATCCCGATCGCCCGAGCGGAGAGATACGCAGTATTTT.

This clonotype has more than one count but fewer than ten. CDR3 loop: CASSLGGSGIYNEQFF. The CDR3 DNA sequence: TGCGCCAGCAGCTTGGGGGGTAGCGGGATTTACAATGAGCAGTTCTTC. This chain joins TRBV5-1 and TRBJ2-1; TRBD2 aligns across 8 bases. Germline assignment: CDR1 SGHRS and CDR2 YFSETQ. J gave up 4 bases and V 0 bases, and 6 bases lay outside the gene matches. The CDR3 has 16 amino acids. Based on the CDR3 plus reference TRBV5-1 and TRBJ2-1, the full variable domain is KAGVTQTPRYLIKTRGQQVTLSCSPISGHRSVSWYQQTPGQGLQFLFEYFSETQRNKGNFPGRFSGRQFSNSRSEMNVSTLELGDSALYLCASSLGGSGIYNEQFFGPGTRLTVL.

This clonotype appeared a few times. This rearrangement joins TRBV5-1 to TRBJ2-1; D gene uncertain. Between the trimmed V and J ends, which lost 9 bases and 9 bases, there was a span of 4 bases. Germline CDR1 reads SGHRS; CDR2 reads YFSETQ. This CDR3 region has 8 residues. CDR3 in amino acids: CATLEQFF. The DNA for the CDR3 is TGCGCCACACTTGAGCAGTTCTTC. The full variable domain, rest sourced from reference TRBV5-1 and TRBJ2-1, is KAGVTQTPRYLIKTRGQQVTLSCSPISGHRSVSWYQQTPGQGLQFLFEYFSETQRNKGNFPGRFSGRQFSNSRSEMNVSTLELGDSALYLCATLEQFFGPGTRLTVL.

In its sample, this clonotype was seen a few times. V usage is TRBV7-3 and J usage is TRBJ2-3, with TRBD2 identical over 9 bases. Looked up from germline, CDR1 is SGHTA and CDR2 is FQGTGA. With V trimmed by 7 bases and J by 2 bases, 10 bases remained unmatched. The CDR3 length is 16 residues. CDR3 bases: TGTGCCAGCACATTGGGACTAGCCGTTCCCACAGATACGCAGTATTTT. This codes for CASTLGLAVPTDTQYF.

The gene calls are TRBV12-3 or TRBV12-4 and TRBJ1-2; no firm D call. The length of the CDR3 is 15 residues. V gave up 2 bases and J gave up 7 bases, with 17 bases separating them. The CDR3, as DNA: TGTGCCAGCAGTTTAACAGCTCCCCGGGGAGGTGGCTACACCTTC. Translated, it gives CASSLTAPRGGGYTF.

J is TRBJ2-7 and V is TRBV5-1; D is ambiguous. Trimming cost V 0 bases and J 2 bases, with 9 bases left between them. The germline V gene has CDR1 SGHRS and CDR2 YFSETQ. The CDR3 totals 14 residues. The DNA of the CDR3 is TGCGCCAGCAGCTTGGCCGAGCTGCCCTACGAGCAGTACTTC. Amino acids: CASSLAELPYEQYF.

The rearrangement joins TRBV4-2 to TRBJ2-3, with 9 bases identical to TRBD2. V lost 3 bases and J lost 3; bases outside the gene matches: 13. The CDR3 consists of 18 residues. Germline lookup yields CDR1 LGHNA and CDR2 YNFKEQ. The CDR3 DNA sequence: TGTGCCAGCAGCCAGGGTCTAGCGGGACGCAGTACGACAGATACGCAGTATTTT. It is translated as CASSQGLAGRSTTDTQYF.

This chain connects TRBV11-3 to TRBJ2-1; D is uncertain. Per germline, CDR1 SGHNT and CDR2 YENEEA. V dropped 6 bases and J dropped 0 bases, with 12 bases sitting between them. This CDR3 spans 15 amino acids. CDR3 residues: CASSPTPSSYNEQFF. For the CDR3, the DNA is TGTGCCAGCAGTCCGACTCCGAGCTCCTACAATGAGCAGTTCTTC.

The chain recombines TRBV12-3 or TRBV12-4 with TRBJ1-5; D may be TRBD1 (6 bases). CDR3 length: 13 residues. Trimming removed 3 bases from V and 8 bases from J, with 11 bases in between. The CDR3 is CASSFGGQEPQHF. The CDR3 DNA follows: TGTGCCAGCAGTTTTGGGGGCCAAGAGCCCCAGCATTTT.

Turning to this clonotype: The junction differs from germline at one of its ends, possibly a read error. The chain uses TRBV7-2 and TRBJ2-3, with D possibly matching TRBD2 (6 bases). This CDR3 spans 16 amino acids. Looked up from germline, CDR1 is SGHTA and CDR2 is FQGNSA. The CDR3 nucleotides are TGTGCCAGCAGCCCGGACGGGAGAGGGAGCACTGATACGCAGTATTTT. It codes for CASSPDGRGSTDTQYF.

The chain links TRBV29-1 to TRBJ2-2, with 7 positions matching TRBD1. The CDR3 runs 15 residues. With V trimmed by 6 bases and J by 9 bases, 16 bases remained unmatched. From germline, CDR1 is SQVTM and CDR2 ANQGSEA. CDR3 bases: TGCAGCGTAGACATTTGGACAGGAGCCGGTTGGGAGCTGTTTTTT. It is translated as CSVDIWTGAGWELFF.

V and J are TRBV4-1 and TRBJ2-3; tentatively, D is TRBD2 (5 bases). V was trimmed by 0 bases and J by 4 bases, leaving 17 bases between them. Germline CDR1 and CDR2: MGHRA and YSYEKL. CDR3 length: 17 amino acids. The CDR3 region is CASSQERLAGGADTQYF. CDR3 DNA: TGCGCCAGCAGCCAAGAGCGCCTAGCTGGTGGCGCAGATACGCAGTATTTT.

A few counts support this clonotype. The V and J genes are TRBV12-3 or TRBV12-4 and TRBJ1-2; D remains ambiguous. The V end was cut by 3 bases, the J end by 4 bases, with 12 bases between. The CDR3 contains 14 residues. The CDR3 sequence: CASSLGRLGYGYTF. CDR3 DNA sequence: TGTGCCAGCAGTTTGGGCCGGCTTGGCTATGGCTACACCTTC.

The genes are TRBV29-1 and TRBJ1-2; 7 bases align to TRBD1. Per the germline V gene, CDR1 is SQVTM and CDR2 is ANQGSEA. J was trimmed by 7 bases and V by 3 bases; bases with no gene match: 8. The CDR3 sequence is 13 residues long. Here the CDR3 DNA reads TGCAGCGTTGATTTCGAGGGGGCGCCTGGCTACACCTTC. Translating it yields CSVDFEGAPGYTF. The full variable domain, in which reference TRBV29-1 and TRBJ1-2 provide the parts outside the CDR3, is SAVISQKPSRDICQRGTSLTIQCQVDSQVTMMFWYRQQPGQSLTLIATANQGSEATYESGFVIDKFPISRPNLTFSTLTVSNMSPEDSSIYLCSVDFEGAPGYTFGSGTRLTVV.

This chain links TRBV4-1 with TRBJ1-6, with D possibly TRBD1 on 6 matching bases. V was cut by 2 bases and J by 7 bases, with 18 bases left in between. The germline V gene has CDR1 MGHRA and CDR2 YSYEKL. The CDR3 totals 17 residues. In DNA form, the CDR3 reads TGCGCCAGCAGCCAATTCCCCCTGGCAGGGGAAAATTCACCCCTCCACTTT. Its translation: CASSQFPLAGENSPLHF.

This chain connects TRBV11-2 to TRBJ2-3; D is unclear. CDR3 length: 15 residues. From germline, CDR1 is SGHAT and CDR2 FQNNGV. V lost 2 bases to trimming and J lost 0 bases, with 9 bases between them. The CDR3 loop reads CASSLIQRSTDTQYF. The DNA of the CDR3 is TGTGCCAGCAGCTTAATTCAAAGGAGCACAGATACGCAGTATTTT.

This chain links TRBV6-6 with TRBJ2-7; perhaps TRBD2 as D (5 bases). The end of the DNA fits TRBJ2-5 better, so the J call may be wrong. This CDR3 comprises 14 residues. Germline CDR1 is MNHNY and CDR2 is SVGAGI (reference sequence). As DNA, the CDR3 is TGTGCCAGCAGAGAGGGAACAACCCTGGAGACCCAGTACTTC. This sequence encodes CASREGTTLETQYF.

The chain joins TRBV18 to TRBJ1-4; D unclear. CDR1 KGHSH and CDR2 LQKENI come from the germline V gene. The CDR3 has 13 amino acids. V gave up 1 base and J gave up 5 bases, with 5 bases separating them. The CDR3 bases are TGTGCCAGCTCACCACTGGTGAATGAAAAACTGTTTTTT. Protein sequence: CASSPLVNEKLFF. The whole variable domain, remainder taken from reference TRBV18 and TRBJ1-4, is NAGVMQNPRHLVRRRGQEARLRCSPMKGHSHVYWYRQLPEEGLKFMVYLQKENIIDESGMPKERFSAEFPKEGPSILRIQQVVRGDSAAYFCASSPLVNEKLFFGSGTQLSVL.

The chain has TRBV3-1 and TRBJ2-7, with 14 bases lining up with TRBD2. CDR3 length: 17 amino acids. Trimming at V came to 3 bases and at J to 2 bases, leaving 6 bases not matched to a gene. Germline V lookup: CDR1 LGHDT, CDR2 YNNKEL (reference sequence). CDR3 nucleotides: TGTGCCAGCAGCCACGGACTAGCGGGAGGCAATACCTACGAGCAGTACTTC. Its translation: CASSHGLAGGNTYEQYF.

The gene calls are TRBV12-3 or TRBV12-4 and TRBJ1-2; D is possibly TRBD1 (6 bases). V was shortened by 6 bases and J by 0 bases, with 14 bases between the two germline ends. The CDR3 is 15 residues long. The CDR3 DNA reads as TGTGCCAGCAGCCCAATGGGGGCTACTAACTATGGCTACACCTTC. Translation gives CASSPMGATNYGYTF.

There are a few counts of this clonotype. V usage is TRBV28 and J usage is TRBJ2-7; possible D gene TRBD1, 5 bases. Germline CDR1 and CDR2: MDHEN and SYDVKM. The CDR3 runs to 14 residues. Trimming took off 3 bases at V and 3 bases at J, with 12 bases between the two ends. DNA for the CDR3: TGTGCCAGCAGTTTCTCAGGGTACGACTACGAGCAGTACTTC. As protein: CASSFSGYDYEQYF.

This clonotype was counted a single time. The chain carries TRBV7-2 and TRBJ1-1; no firm D call. The CDR3 runs 14 residues. The ends were cut back, 1 base at V and 0 bases at J, with 6 bases in the middle. Germline CDR1 is SGHTA and CDR2 is FQGNSA. The CDR3 region is CASSLGALNTEAFF. CDR3 in DNA: TGTGCCAGCAGCTTAGGAGCGTTGAACACTGAAGCTTTCTTT.